The 8 T cell receptor beta chains below come from one sample, sequenced in a study of T cells in lung cancer brain metastases (dated by TCRdb to between 2017 and 2018). The receptor library was made with the immunoSEQ multiplex PCR assay. TCRdb took over this immuneACCESS table, retaining in-frame rearrangements with V and J assigned. Such tables are incomplete; in checked studies, under half of the missing clones stem from an unresolved V gene, and the remainder is unexplained. For this sample the table gives 4,500 or so clones, of which roughly 90% were detected only once. The ten largest clones take up around 5.8% of the sample. Sequencing input: tumor tissue from the primary lung tumor. This sample's cell subset or site label indicates: primary lung cancer lesion. The receptor source for this set is a woman in her 50s with non-small cell lung cancer.

The V gene is TRBV5-1, the J gene TRBJ2-3; D not resolved. The V end was cut by 0 bases, the J end by 2 bases, with 7 bases between. CDR3 length: 14 amino acids. Germline-derived CDR1 and CDR2 are SGHRS and YFSETQ. In DNA, the CDR3 is TGCGCCAGCAGCTTGGAAGGGCTCACAGATACGCAGTATTTT. Translated: CASSLEGLTDTQYF.

This clone was seen just once. The chain couples TRBV7-9 to TRBJ2-5, with D possibly matching TRBD2 (6 bases). The closer fit of TRBJ2-7 to the DNA end suggests the J call may be wrong. The CDR3 is 13 amino acids. Germline CDR1 SEHNR, CDR2 FQNEAQ (reference sequence). The CDR3 DNA is TGTGCCTGCGGGGCAGGCAGCTCCTACGAGCAGTACTTC. Its translation: CACGAGSSYEQYF.

This rearrangement joins TRBV29-1 to TRBJ2-7; D may be TRBD1 (6 bases). Looked up from germline, CDR1 is SQVTM and CDR2 is ANQGSEA. CDR3 length equals 13 residues. V lost 4 bases and J 5 bases, leaving 15 bases between the germline ends. CDR3 DNA sequence: TGCAGCGTTGTAGGACAGACGAGTAACGAGCAGTACTTC. Its translation: CSVVGQTSNEQYF.

The J gene is TRBJ2-5, the V gene TRBV30; 13 positions match TRBD2. CDR1 and CDR2 from the germline V gene are GTSNPN and SVGIG (reference sequence). V lost 0 bases to trimming and J lost 13 bases; unmatched junction nucleotides: 8. This CDR3 has 14 amino acids. CDR3 bases: TGTGCCTGGAGTGTAGGACTAGCGGGAGACCATCCGTACTTC. This sequence encodes CAWSVGLAGDHPYF. Based on the CDR3 plus reference TRBV30 and TRBJ2-5, the full variable domain is SQTIHQWPATLVQPVGSPLSLECTVEGTSNPNLYWYRQAAGRGLQLLFYSVGIGQISSEVPQNLSASRPQDRQFILSSKKLLLSDSGFYLCAWSVGLAGDHPYFGPGTRLLVL.

This sequence joins TRBV9 and TRBJ1-5, with D unclear. Germline lookup yields CDR1 SGDLS and CDR2 YYNGEE. The CDR3 sequence is 14 residues long. Trimming left V 0 bases short and J 7 bases short, with 11 bases between. CDR3 DNA sequence: TGTGCCAGCAGCGTAGGGGAGGGAGGGCAGCCCCAGCATTTT. It is translated as CASSVGEGGQPQHF. The full variable domain, with the rest looked up from reference TRBV9 and TRBJ1-5, is DSGVTQTPKHLITATGQRVTLRCSPRSGDLSVYWYQQSLDQGLQFLIQYYNGEERAKGNILERFSAQQFPDLHSELNLSSLELGDSALYFCASSVGEGGQPQHFGDGTRLSIL.

The chain carries TRBV19 and TRBJ1-4; D remains ambiguous. Germline V gene data show CDR1 as LNHDA and CDR2 as SQIVND (reference sequence). The germline V and J ends were trimmed by 6 bases and 7 bases, with 12 bases remaining between them. The CDR3 covers 13 residues. CDR3 sequence reads: CASSSAVGEKLFF. In nucleotides, the CDR3 is TGTGCCAGTAGCAGCGCAGTAGGTGAAAAACTGTTTTTT. Drawing the rest from reference TRBV19 and TRBJ1-4, the complete variable domain is DGGITQSPKYLFRKEGQNVTLSCEQNLNHDAMYWYRQDPGQGLRLIYYSQIVNDFQKGDIAEGYSVSREKKESFPLTVTSAQKNPTAFYLCASSSAVGEKLFFGSGTQLSVL.

The rearrangement uses TRBV28 and TRBJ1-3; perhaps TRBD1 as D (5 bases). The germline gives CDR1 MDHEN, CDR2 SYDVKM. Trimming took off 7 bases at V and 3 bases at J, with 10 bases between the two ends. CDR3 length: 13 residues. CDR3 nucleotide sequence: TGTGCCAGCACCACGACAGTTGGAAACACCATATATTTT. Residues: CASTTTVGNTIYF.

This clone was found once. The germline gene is not matched at one end of the junction; a read error may be the cause. The CDR3 region is CASSYSHRGRYEQYF. In DNA, the CDR3 is TGTGCCAGCAGTTACTCTCACAGGGGGCGTTACGAGCAGTACTTT. This rearrangement joins TRBV6-5 to TRBJ2-7; TRBD1 matches 9 bases. The germline V gene encodes CDR1 MNHEY and CDR2 SVGAGI. This CDR3 has 15 residues.